This entry is about one T cell receptor beta chain. Its antigen is as yet unknown. The conserved phenylalanine or tryptophan normally closing the CDR3 is absent here, so this likely arose from a read error. Looked up from germline, CDR1 is MGHRA and CDR2 is YSYEKL. The CDR3 runs 18 residues. This record belongs to a study of tumor and adjacent non-tumor tissue in lung cancer. Study-wide background: Patients were aged about 30 to 76, nine to eleven men and 5 women, stage I to III.

Study results and caveats: Higher tumor TCR diversity was associated with shorter survival.

The library came from three nested PCR rounds adapted from ARM-PCR protocols. TCRdb processed the multiplex PCR reads anew with MiXCR; each CDR3 protein has one entry. The sample contains under 150,000 distinct CDR3 sequences, around 67% of which appear only once. RNA was extracted from bulk tissue without any cell sorting. This sequence originates from a man aged 60 to 75 with small cell lung cancer. The V call is TRBV4-1, the J call TRBJ2-1; D not certain. The specimen sequenced was lung tumor tissue. The CDR3 DNA follows: TGCGCCAGCGGCCAAGATCTCCTGCCAGTGGCGGATTACAATGAGCAGTTCTTA. Its protein product is CASGQDLLPVADYNEQFL.